The rows below give T cell receptor beta chains drawn from one sample of a study of blood T cells in healthy people across ages. In TCRdb, the 5' RACE reads were re-called with MiXCR into one record per CDR3 protein. The sample contains hundreds of thousands of distinct CDR3 sequences, about 30% of which appear only once. Specimen: blood. The origin of the receptors is a woman older than 75 in good health. The conserved cysteine and the conserved F or W are not part of the CDR3 here.

cdr3_length v_call cdr3_aa
13 TRBV7-8 ASSFAVGTSYGYT
13 TRBV14 ASSLRAGQVNEQF
13 TRBV30 AWSRGGPGTDTQY
13 TRBV7-2 ASSLVFGGQTEAF
14 TRBV7-3 ASSSTRAMGTGELF
12 TRBV27 ASAIRGGDYGYT
12 TRBV7-2 ASSTSGPNTEAF
13 TRBV9 ASSAGQPAAQGNT
14 TRBV5-6 ANSSQSSGGLETQY
13 TRBV13 ASSIGTGNNYGYT
13 TRBV20-1 SAREGQGIGNEQF
17 TRBV7-8 ASRLGNGGPRSSYNEQF
12 TRBV7-9 ASSLGPSREKLF
11 TRBV21-1 ASSATGRRPQH
12 TRBV28 ACSGEGNNSPLH
12 TRBV11-2 ASSEGRGNTEAF
12 TRBV10-3 AISADSSQETQY
16 TRBV20-1 SASPPGLAGYGGNEQF
13 TRBV3-1 ASSPVFSGQGLAF
12 TRBV20-1 SALEAATNEKLF
10 TRBV6-6 ASSFTTDTQY
13 TRBV6-5 ASSMAGTGDYEQY
16 TRBV11-3 ASSPRGDALLFYNEQF
12 TRBV7-9 ASGLGSWGNEQF